A single sample is the source of the 10 T cell receptor beta chains below, sequenced in a study of vaccination effects on CD4 cells after COVID-19. Expansion of antigen-specific CD4+ T cells with viral peptide pools was carried out by the ViraFEST assay before sequencing. The authors isolated CD4+ T cells after about eleven days of culture. Each participant was given two doses of one vaccine (BNT162b2 or mRNA-1273). Sequencing was performed with immunoSEQ multiplex PCR; in TCRdb, only in-frame clones are kept and a portion is missing. The data contain some 61,000 clones, approximately 76% of them seen just once; the ten biggest clones take up about 0.91%. Which antigens these TCRs recognize remains unknown. The sample here was CD4+ T cells from PBMCs cultured with HCoV-OC43 spike peptides, taken after COVID-19 vaccination. The sample's subset: HCoV-OC43 spike overlapping peptide pool stimulation. The receptors stem from a human donor who received a COVID-19 vaccine.

V gene TRBV5-1 combines with J gene TRBJ2-5; D is undetermined. The CDR3 consists of 15 residues. V lost 4 bases and J lost 1, with 14 bases in between. Germline V gene data show CDR1 as SGHRS and CDR2 as YFSETQ. The CDR3 protein is CASSLMSGPQETQYF. CDR3 coding DNA: TGCGCCAGCAGCCTGATGTCCGGGCCCCAAGAGACCCAGTACTTC.

The V call is TRBV6-5, the J call TRBJ1-1, with TRBD1 matching 7 bases. With V trimmed by 7 bases and J by 0 bases, 5 bases remained unmatched. This CDR3 has 14 residues. Germline values: CDR1 MNHEY, CDR2 SVGAGI. The CDR3, as DNA: TGTGCCAGCATCCTCAGGGGGATGAACACTGAAGCTTTCTTT. This codes for CASILRGMNTEAFF.

The chain joins TRBV19 to TRBJ2-6; D remains ambiguous. The CDR3 consists of 17 residues. The germline gives CDR1 LNHDA, CDR2 SQIVND (reference sequence). V was cut by 2 bases and J by 0 bases, with 11 bases left in between. The CDR3 spells CASSIRSQSSGANVLTF. CDR3 sequence (DNA): TGTGCCAGTAGTATACGATCCCAGAGCTCTGGGGCCAACGTCCTGACTTTC.

V gene TRBV18 combines with J gene TRBJ2-1; D uncertain. Trimming removed 3 bases from V and 4 bases from J, with 7 bases in between. Germline CDR1 reads KGHSH; CDR2 reads LQKENI. This CDR3 is built from 13 residues. The CDR3 coding sequence is TGTGCCAGCTCACCTTCAGCTTACAATGAGCAGTTCTTC. Protein: CASSPSAYNEQFF.

The chain joins TRBV24-1 to TRBJ1-2; possibly TRBD1 for D (5 bases). The V and J ends lost 2 bases and 4 bases respectively, with 19 bases between them. Looked up from germline, CDR1 is KGHDR and CDR2 is SFDVKD. This CDR3 contains 17 residues. CDR3 nucleotide sequence: TGTGCCACCAGTGATTCCAAGCCGGGGGGTGAGCTCTATGGCTACACCTTC. Its translation: CATSDSKPGGELYGYTF.

This chain links TRBV23-1 with TRBJ1-6; weak D call: TRBD1 (5 bases). TRBV23-1 is flagged as an ORF with uncertain function. Deletions cut 6 bases from V and 13 bases from J, with 28 bases between. The CDR3 runs to 17 residues. CDR3 region: CASREAEGQALKEPLHF. CDR3 DNA: TGCGCCAGCAGGGAGGCTGAGGGGCAGGCCCTTAAAGAGCCCCTCCACTTT.

The chain is built from TRBV5-4 and TRBJ1-4; 7 nucleotides line up with TRBD1. V was pared by 4 bases and J by 2 bases, with 8 bases of the junction left unmatched. This CDR3 is built from 16 residues. From germline, CDR1 is SGHNT and CDR2 YYREEE (reference sequence). The CDR3 nucleotides read TGTGCCAGCAGCCGGGGACAGCCAATGACTAATGAAAAACTGTTTTTT. Protein: CASSRGQPMTNEKLFF.

J is TRBJ2-2 and V is TRBV18; 9 nucleotides agree with TRBD1. From germline, CDR1 is KGHSH and CDR2 LQKENI. The CDR3 is 18 amino acids. Unmatched junction bases numbered 7, after V lost 2 bases and J lost 0 bases. As DNA, the CDR3 is TGTGCCAGCTCACCATTCCGGGGACAGGGATCGAACACCGGGGAGCTGTTTTTT. Translation: CASSPFRGQGSNTGELFF.

The chain couples TRBV6-5 to TRBJ2-3; a possible D gene is TRBD1 (5 bases). The CDR3 runs to 14 residues. The V and J ends lost 4 bases and 8 bases respectively, with 16 bases between them. In germline, CDR1 is MNHEY, CDR2 SVGAGI. The CDR3 nucleotides read TGTGCCAGCAGTTCGCTTTGGGGCGTTCTTACGCAGTATTTT. Translation gives CASSSLWGVLTQYF.

The chain combines TRBV9 with TRBJ1-1, with unresolved D. The germline CDR1 and CDR2 sequences are SGDLS and YYNGEE. There are 14 residues in the CDR3. Trimming removed 0 bases at V and 3 bases at J, with 9 bases between. The CDR3 bases are TGTGCCAGCAGCGTAGGATCGGGGTACACTGAAGCTTTCTTT. Its protein is CASSVGSGYTEAFF.